This T cell receptor (beta chain) is drawn from a study of T cell responses to AZD1222 COVID-19 vaccine (dated by TCRdb to the early 2020s). Notes on the research overall: AZD1222 recipients given second doses at about 4 weeks or at about 12 weeks were pooled, since spike-specific TCR depth and breadth were not found to differ between the two schedules. Trial participants were enrolled by age into subgroups of 18-55, 56-69 and 70-plus years, and around 150, 28 and 57 TCR-sequenced participants, respectively, were included in these subgroups. TCR sequencing was performed for 230 to 250 trial participants, of whom about 200 were given two doses of AZD1222 and some 25 were given two doses of MenACWY control vaccine.

Study-wide findings and limitations: Conclusions about previously exposed vaccinees are limited because only six or seven AZD1222 recipients were SARS-CoV-2 seropositive at baseline. Participants were mostly white British and included more females than males, and it was suggested by the authors that clonal diversity may have been underestimated. After two AZD1222 doses, both the breadth and the depth of spike-specific TCRs were significantly higher than at day 0 and than in MenACWY recipients. Epitopes outside the regions mutated in the B.1.351 and B.1.1.7 variants were reportedly recognized by nearly half of the unique spike-specific TCRs. No day 14 peak-response samples were available, so repertoires were characterized only after the peak T cell response. Vaccine-associated CD4 TCRs spanned the whole spike protein, with dominant responses in regions 160-218 and 743-854. In the small 56-69-year group, the increase in depth fell short of significance, most likely because of low power.

Remarks on this clone: What antigen it recognizes has not been identified. Per-nucleotide qualities are absent, and no much larger clonotype sits a single base away.

The CDR3 regions of human TCRbeta chains were subjected to immunosequencing. In the paper's pipeline: Repertoire TCRs were checked for matches against a reference library of SARS-CoV-2-specific TCRs that had been generated using the MIRA antigen-specificity platform. Breadth was defined as the fraction of unique TCRs that were SARS-CoV-2-associated, and depth was defined as the fraction of total T cells that were SARS-CoV-2-associated. Each spike-specific TCR was assigned to its reactive spike region and to a CD4 or CD8 class using the MIRA data. Log10-transformed breadth and depth values were compared by one-way ANOVA with Sidak's multiple comparisons tests. Sourced from immuneACCESS, this table was stored by TCRdb with only in-frame sequences that have V and J called. A share of the clones is absent; for the studies checked, an unresolved V gene accounts for under half, and the remainder has no known explanation. V and J calls and clone size are as listed in that table; D and trimming were resolved from the DNA. This sample has about 210,000 clones in its table, and approximately 92% of those were observed once. The ten largest clonotypes hold 1% to 1.5% of the sample.

The time point label corresponds to: baseline before first vaccination. The vaccinee samples were drawn from two UK trials, COV001 and COV002, one of which was a single-blind randomized controlled phase 2/3 trial testing AZD1222 (ChAdOx1 nCoV-19) in healthy adults. For TCRbeta chain sequencing, PBMC samples were collected from trial participants at day 0 and at day 28 after the second dose. Between the V and J ends, shortened by 2 bases and 4 bases respectively, the junction contains 7 bases. From the cysteine through the phenylalanine, the CDR3 covers 13 amino acids. Only the CDR3 portion is preserved as DNA: 39 bases, with reading frame beginning at the first base. Via the germline V gene, CDR1 is SGDLS and CDR2 YYNGEE.

Material: peripheral blood, obtained on day 0 of AZD1222 vaccination. This clonotype originated in an adult in good health. The receptor chain draws on TRBV9 and TRBJ1-3, with the identity of the D gene unclear. For the CDR3, the sequence is CASSVMAGNTIYF. In nucleotide form, the sequence is TGTGCCAGCAGCGTGATGGCGGGAAACACCATATATTTT.